This T cell receptor beta chain was captured by sequencing in a study of shared clonotypes between healthy human individuals. The CD4+ fraction was divided into a CD45RA+ naive subset and a CD45RA-negative memory subset. Some clones are missing from TCRdb's copy, which holds only in-frame ones; the method was immunoSEQ multiplex PCR. The sample shows hundreds of thousands of clones, 74% of them seen only once. V was pared by 0 bases and J by 2 bases, with 8 bases between. CDR3 length: 14 residues. Germline V gives CDR1 SGHTA, CDR2 FQGNSA. This clone has more than one count but fewer than ten. In the same sample, other DNA sequences code for this CDR3.

The TCR was taken from a woman in her 30s in good health. V gene TRBV7-2 combines with J gene TRBJ2-7; tentatively, D is TRBD2 (6 bases). Sequencing was done on a sample of memory CD4+ T cells sorted from blood. Subset denoted: CD45RA-negative fraction. The CDR3, as DNA: TGTGCCAGCAGCTTAGCGGGGGGAACCTACGAGCAGTACTTC. Its translation is CASSLAGGTYEQYF.